Below are 25 T cell receptor beta chains sequenced from a single sample in a study of OX40 agonist ivuxolimab in advanced cancers. To prepare the library, the immunoSEQ multiplex PCR assay was applied. TCRdb holds this immuneACCESS table with in-frame rearrangements only. Some clones are missing; in checked studies, unresolved V genes explain under half, and the rest has no known cause. This sample has 75,000 to 95,000 clones in its table, and around 90% of those were observed once. Around 7.4% of the sample rests with the top ten. Here the sequenced sample was CD4+ or CD8+ T cells sorted from blood, taken in a trial of the OX40 agonist ivuxolimab. The receptors here all came from an adult with an advanced solid tumor such as melanoma, head and neck, liver or kidney cancer.

The chain combines TRBV6-5 with TRBJ1-3; tentatively, D is TRBD1 (6 bases). CDR1 is MNHEY and CDR2 is SVGAGI in the germline V gene. Deletions cut 5 bases from V and 0 bases from J, with 11 bases between. The CDR3 totals 15 residues. The CDR3 nucleotides are TGTGCCAGCAGTCCAGGACAGAGCTCTGGAAACACCATATATTTT. Its translation is CASSPGQSSGNTIYF.

The V and J genes are TRBV5-1 and TRBJ2-1, with 15 bases matching TRBD2. This CDR3 is 15 amino acids long. Germline loops: CDR1 SGHRS, CDR2 YFSETQ. J was trimmed by 9 bases and V by 5 bases; bases with no gene match: 6. The CDR3 protein is CASRAGGLAGGEQFF. CDR3 sequence (DNA): TGCGCCAGCAGGGCCGGGGGACTAGCGGGAGGTGAGCAGTTCTTC.

The sample holds many counts of this clone. The chain joins TRBV30 to TRBJ1-5; D unclear. The CDR3 sequence is 13 residues long. V lost 2 bases to trimming and J lost 7 bases, with 12 bases between them. Germline V gene data show CDR1 as GTSNPN and CDR2 as SVGIG (reference sequence). In nucleotides, the CDR3 is TGTGCCTGGAGTTCACGAGGGTTACAGCCCCAGCATTTT. The encoded protein is CAWSSRGLQPQHF. Drawing the rest from reference TRBV30 and TRBJ1-5, the complete variable domain is SQTIHQWPATLVQPVGSPLSLECTVEGTSNPNLYWYRQAAGRGLQLLFYSVGIGQISSEVPQNLSASRPQDRQFILSSKKLLLSDSGFYLCAWSSRGLQPQHFGDGTRLSIL.

This clone came up once. The genes are TRBV6-6 and TRBJ2-7; TRBD2 aligns across 10 bases. This CDR3 contains 15 residues. The germline V gene encodes CDR1 MNHNY and CDR2 SVGAGI (reference sequence). V shed 5 bases and J 6 bases; nucleotides not matched to a gene: 10. CDR3 coding DNA: TGTGCCAGCAGTCCCAGCGGGAGGGCGTTGCTCGAGCAGTACTTC. It yields the protein CASSPSGRALLEQYF.

The chain uses TRBV7-8 and TRBJ2-2; D gene uncertain. Germline assignment: CDR1 SGHVS and CDR2 FQNEAQ. The CDR3 runs 16 residues. Between the trimmed V and J ends, which lost 1 base and 1 base, there was a span of 10 bases. The CDR3 reads CASSLVGVENTGELFF. In nucleotides, the CDR3 is TGTGCCAGCAGCTTAGTTGGGGTCGAGAACACCGGGGAGCTGTTTTTT.

This chain connects TRBV6-4 to TRBJ2-6; perhaps TRBD2 as D (5 bases). The CDR3 is 18 amino acids. Germline V gene lookup returns CDR1 MRHNA and CDR2 SNTAGT. V was cut by 0 bases and J by 2 bases, with 14 bases left in between. CDR3 region: CASSDSKVREPGANVLTF. The CDR3 bases are TGTGCCAGCAGTGACTCGAAGGTGAGGGAACCTGGGGCCAACGTCCTGACTTTC.

CDR3 amino acids: CATPQSSGDTGELFF. The CDR3 coding sequence is TGTGCCACCCCTCAGTCGAGCGGGGACACCGGGGAGCTGTTTTTT. The chain combines TRBV6-1 with TRBJ2-2; 7 nucleotides align to TRBD2. The CDR3 length is 15 residues. Per the germline V gene, CDR1 is MNHNS and CDR2 is SASEGT. After removal of 10 bases from V and 3 bases from J, the junction contained 11 bases not matched to a gene.

This clone was counted a few times. This specimen includes other DNA sequences encoding the same CDR3. The chain recombines TRBV13 with TRBJ2-3; D gene unclear. Germline-derived CDR1 and CDR2 are PRHDT and FYEKMQ (reference sequence). This CDR3 region has 12 residues. Trimming shortened V by 0 bases and J by 3 bases, and 1 base separated the two germline ends. CDR3 DNA sequence: TGTGCCAGCAGCTTAGGGACAGATACGCAGTATTTT. Amino acid sequence: CASSLGTDTQYF. Full variable domain (remainder filled in from reference TRBV13 and TRBJ2-3): AAGVIQSPRHLIKEKRETATLKCYPIPRHDTVYWYQQGPGQDPQFLISFYEKMQSDKGSIPDRFSAQQFSDYHSELNMSSLELGDSALYFCASSLGTDTQYFGPGTRLTVL.

CDR3 coding DNA: TGTGCTAGTGGTTTGGTTATAGGACAGGGGGATAAGAATGAGCAGTTCTTC. Translating gives CASGLVIGQGDKNEQFF. The J gene is TRBJ2-1, the V gene TRBV12-5; 10 bases are a match to TRBD1. Germline-derived CDR1 and CDR2 are LGHNT and FRNRAP. Trimming at V came to 0 bases and at J to 7 bases, leaving 9 bases not matched to a gene. CDR3 length: 17 amino acids. The whole variable domain, filled in from reference TRBV12-5 and TRBJ2-1, reads DARVTQTPRHKVTEMGQEVTMRCQPILGHNTVFWYRQTMMQGLELLAYFRNRAPLDDSGMPKDRFSAEMPDATLATLKIQPSEPRDSAVYFCASGLVIGQGDKNEQFFGPGTRLTVL.

Only a few counts were recorded for this clone. The V call is TRBV7-3, the J call TRBJ2-3, with no clear D. CDR3 length equals 13 residues. V was clipped by 4 bases and J by 3 bases, with 8 bases between them. Germline V gene sequence: CDR1 SGHTA, CDR2 FQGTGA. The CDR3 sequence: CASSSHRTDTQYF. The CDR3 DNA sequence: TGTGCCAGCAGCTCGCATCGGACAGATACGCAGTATTTT.

The chain joins TRBV6-6 to TRBJ1-2, with D perhaps matching TRBD1 (5 bases). The CDR3 extends over 13 amino acids. The germline V and J ends were trimmed by 2 bases and 4 bases, with 8 bases remaining between them. Germline CDR1 MNHNY, CDR2 SVGAGI (reference sequence). CDR3 residues: CASSYGGSYGYTF. Written as DNA, the CDR3 is TGTGCCAGCAGTTACGGGGGGAGCTATGGCTACACCTTC.

CDR3 protein: CASSPPGGAAFF. Written as DNA, the CDR3 is TGTGCCAGCAGCCCCCCCGGGGGGGCAGCTTTCTTT. V is TRBV9 and J is TRBJ1-1, with D possibly matching TRBD1 (6 bases). V was trimmed by 4 bases and J by 10 bases, leaving 14 bases between them. Per the germline V gene, CDR1 is SGDLS and CDR2 is YYNGEE. The CDR3 loop spans 12 amino acids. The full variable domain, rest sourced from reference TRBV9 and TRBJ1-1, is DSGVTQTPKHLITATGQRVTLRCSPRSGDLSVYWYQQSLDQGLQFLIQYYNGEERAKGNILERFSAQQFPDLHSELNLSSLELGDSALYFCASSPPGGAAFFGQGTRLTVV.

CDR3 DNA sequence: TGTGCCAGCAGTTTACAAGCAACTAATGAAAAACTGTTTTTT. Translated: CASSLQATNEKLFF. This chain joins TRBV28 and TRBJ1-4; D is ambiguous. Trimming cost V 2 bases and J 0 bases, with 4 bases left between them. Germline CDR1 reads MDHEN; CDR2 reads SYDVKM. The CDR3 consists of 14 residues.

The gene calls are TRBV27 and TRBJ2-5; D unclear. The CDR3 extends over 13 amino acids. V was trimmed by 6 bases and J by 7 bases, leaving 15 bases between them. Germline CDR1 and CDR2: MNHEY and SMNVEV (reference sequence). The DNA of the CDR3 is TGTGCCAGCAGCCCATACGGCCCTGGGACCCAGTACTTC. Translation gives CASSPYGPGTQYF.

V usage is TRBV13 and J usage is TRBJ2-7, with D tentatively TRBD1 (5 bases). This CDR3 contains 14 residues. V lost 0 bases, J lost 2 bases, and 8 bases lay in between. Germline CDR1 is PRHDT and CDR2 is FYEKMQ (reference sequence). CDR3 region: CASSLGQGPYEQYF. As DNA, the CDR3 is TGTGCCAGCAGCTTAGGCCAGGGCCCCTACGAGCAGTACTTC.

This chain connects TRBV28 to TRBJ2-2, with 8 positions matching TRBD1. Unmatched junction bases numbered 5, after V lost 4 bases and J lost 7 bases. The CDR3 totals 14 residues. Germline CDR1 MDHEN, CDR2 SYDVKM. CDR3 nucleotides: TGTGCCAGCAGTTCGGGACAGGATATCGGGGAGCTGTTTTTT. It encodes CASSSGQDIGELFF.

The J gene is TRBJ2-2, the V gene TRBV28; no reliable D call. Germline V gene data show CDR1 as MDHEN and CDR2 as SYDVKM. Trimming pared 5 bases from V and 6 bases from J, leaving 4 bases between. The CDR3 runs 11 residues. The CDR3 DNA is TGTGCCAGCAGTCAGGCCGGGGAGCTGTTTTTT. This sequence encodes CASSQAGELFF.

The chain employs TRBV19 and TRBJ1-5; D is possibly TRBD1 (5 bases). The CDR3 has 16 amino acids. In germline, CDR1 is LNHDA, CDR2 SQIVND (reference sequence). Trimming cost V 3 bases and J 6 bases, with 18 bases left between them. For the CDR3, the DNA is TGTGCCAGTAGTATCCCGCGGCAGGGAGAATCTCAGCCCCAGCATTTT. Amino acids: CASSIPRQGESQPQHF. The whole variable domain, filled in from reference TRBV19 and TRBJ1-5, reads DGGITQSPKYLFRKEGQNVTLSCEQNLNHDAMYWYRQDPGQGLRLIYYSQIVNDFQKGDIAEGYSVSREKKESFPLTVTSAQKNPTAFYLCASSIPRQGESQPQHFGDGTRLSIL.

The rearrangement links TRBV18 to TRBJ1-1, with TRBD1 matching over 7 bases. The CDR3 spans 15 residues. CDR1 and CDR2 (germline): KGHSH, LQKENI. V was pared by 4 bases and J by 4 bases, with 9 bases of the junction left unmatched. CDR3 protein: CASSLEGAEVTEAFF. The CDR3 DNA follows: TGTGCCAGCTCACTCGAGGGGGCGGAGGTCACTGAAGCTTTCTTT.

The V gene is TRBV28, the J gene TRBJ1-1, with TRBD1 matching 7 bases. J lost 5 bases, V lost 6 bases, and 6 bases had no gene match. Germline CDR1 and CDR2: MDHEN and SYDVKM. The CDR3 is 13 amino acids. Written as DNA, the CDR3 is TGTGCCAGCAGGAAACAGGGGTATACTGAAGCTTTCTTT. Translating it yields CASRKQGYTEAFF.

This clone was counted a single time. The chain couples TRBV11-2 to TRBJ1-1; TRBD1 matches 7 bases. The germline CDR1 and CDR2 sequences are SGHAT and FQNNGV. This CDR3 is 14 amino acids long. V shed 5 bases, J shed 3 bases, and the junction held 6 bases outside the gene matches. The CDR3 protein is CASSASRGDTEAFF. CDR3 sequence (DNA): TGTGCCAGCAGCGCCTCCAGGGGGGACACTGAAGCTTTCTTT.

This sequence joins TRBV18 and TRBJ2-2, with TRBD1 as a possible D gene (5 bases). Per germline, CDR1 KGHSH and CDR2 LQKENI. V lost 3 bases to trimming and J lost 0 bases, with 8 bases between them. The CDR3 covers 15 residues. The CDR3 sequence: CASSPETANTGELFF. The DNA for the CDR3 is TGTGCCAGCTCACCTGAGACAGCGAACACCGGGGAGCTGTTTTTT.

The chain links TRBV10-2 to TRBJ2-7; no clear D gene. The CDR3 is 11 residues long. The V gene's germline CDR1 is WSHSY and CDR2 SAAADI. Trimming removed 0 bases at V and 7 bases at J, with 4 bases between. CDR3 amino acids: CASSESAEQYF. The CDR3, as DNA: TGCGCCAGCAGTGAGTCAGCAGAGCAGTACTTC.

V is TRBV30 and J is TRBJ2-3, with unresolved D. The CDR3 totals 13 residues. The germline CDR1 and CDR2 sequences are GTSNPN and SVGIG (reference sequence). Trimming pared 7 bases from V and 4 bases from J, leaving 15 bases between. In DNA form, the CDR3 reads TGTGCCTTTGACCTCGGCGTACCAGATACGCAGTATTTT. Its translation: CAFDLGVPDTQYF.

The CDR3 DNA reads TGTGCCAGCAGTTTGAGACAGAGCTCCTACGAGCAGTACTTC. Translated, it gives CASSLRQSSYEQYF. V gene TRBV28 combines with J gene TRBJ2-7, with a tentative D call TRBD1 (5 bases). This CDR3 is built from 14 residues. The ends were cut back, 3 bases at V and 0 bases at J, with 9 bases in the middle. Germline values: CDR1 MDHEN, CDR2 SYDVKM. The full variable domain, with the rest looked up from reference TRBV28 and TRBJ2-7, is DVKVTQSSRYLVKRTGEKVFLECVQDMDHENMFWYRQDPGLGLRLIYFSYDVKMKEKGDIPEGYSVSREKKERFSLILESASTNQTSMYLCASSLRQSSYEQYFGPGTRLTVT.